These T cell receptor beta chains were read from a single sample in a study of T cells in Graves' hyperthyroidism and ophthalmopathy. TCRdb called the multiplex PCR reads again in MiXCR, with one record for every CDR3 protein. The profile shows about 510,000 distinct CDR3 sequences, 46% of them singletons. The specimen was peripheral blood or thyroid tissue (not recorded which). These receptors came from an adult woman with Graves' disease, either hyperthyroidism or ophthalmopathy (not recorded which). CDR3s leave out the opening cysteine and the closing phenylalanine or tryptophan. Size is omitted from some rows. Given values are once, few, many or a class for expanded clones.

ANPPPPGAVYGYT | TRBJ1-2 | TRBV7-2 | many
ASRQGGVTEAF | TRBJ1-1 | TRBV27 | few
ASSTDPTSYEQY | TRBJ2-7 | TRBV7-2 | many
ASSLEGSGPSYEQY | TRBJ2-7 | TRBV12-3/TRBV12-4 | NA
TGGTGLETEAF | TRBJ1-1 | TRBV20-1 | NA
ASGSWNTEAF | TRBJ1-1 | TRBV19 | many
ASSDRTAEAF | TRBJ1-1 | TRBV2 | many
SVRTGTSDGYT | TRBJ1-2 | TRBV29-1 | many
ASSLDLVGEQY | TRBJ2-7 | TRBV7-8 | many
ASSQDSGRSQETQY | TRBJ2-5 | TRBV14 | NA
ASSRGLGANSPLH | TRBJ1-6 | TRBV7-8 | few
ASALGGASEKLF | TRBJ1-4 | TRBV7-2 | NA
AWSLLPGLVGGVLT | TRBJ2-6 | TRBV30 | NA
ASSASGTGGEQY | TRBJ2-7 | TRBV7-2 | many
ATSRGSSYEQY | TRBJ2-7 | TRBV15 | once
ASSYGLEETQY | TRBJ2-5 | TRBV7-9 | many
AWSVGQWETQY | TRBJ2-5 | TRBV30 | many
AISEVGTSGNTIY | TRBJ1-3 | TRBV10-3 | many
ASSFLTGTRFSYEQY | TRBJ2-7 | TRBV11-2 | many
ASSPRGNSNQPQH | TRBJ1-5 | TRBV2 | NA
ASKRGEKLF | TRBJ1-4 | TRBV7-2 | NA
ASSPGRDSYNSPLH | TRBJ1-6 | TRBV13 | many
ASSLRREYEQF | TRBJ2-1 | TRBV7-2 | NA
ASSLVNTEAF | TRBJ1-1 | TRBV7-9 | many
ASRPTGTGENTGELF | TRBJ2-2 | TRBV2 | many
ASSLMNTGTSGRAGSVQY | TRBJ2-7 | TRBV7-9 | once
ASSLEAGAYQETQY | TRBJ2-5 | TRBV5-1 | NA
ASSNRYGDGETQH | TRBJ1-5 | TRBV7-9 | NA
ASSQAERQPQH | TRBJ1-5 | TRBV4-1 | many
ASSLPTSGTGELF | TRBJ2-2 | TRBV5-4 | NA
ASSVAGGASTDTQY | TRBJ2-3 | TRBV2 | NA
ATSDPTGLQETQY | TRBJ2-5 | TRBV24-1 | many
ASARQGEQETQY | TRBJ2-5 | TRBV4-1 | many
SARGLAGPDTQY | TRBJ2-3 | TRBV20-1 | NA
ASSPAGGANYGYT | TRBJ1-2 | TRBV5-6 | NA
ASSAFRGASYEQY | TRBJ2-7 | TRBV6-6 | few
ASSNRGTEAF | TRBJ1-1 | TRBV19 | few
ASSLGAGVEQPQH | TRBJ1-5 | TRBV5-5 | NA
ASSHGGELF | TRBJ2-2 | TRBV7-3 | NA
ASSVASGGDQETQY | TRBJ2-5 | TRBV2 | NA